The T cell receptor beta chain under discussion was sequenced for a study of shared clonotypes between healthy human individuals. Study-wide points: The naive CD4 repertoires of four donors were compared, and roughly 5% of clonotypes were shared. Limited genetic and exposure-history diversity came from having few donors. Generally, estimated richness proved larger in naive subsets than it did in memory subsets.

For each subset, genomic DNA was distributed in equal portions over several immunoSEQ plates. Libraries were prepared by immunoSEQ multiplex PCR; TCRdb keeps only in-frame clonotypes and omits some of them. Seen here are 1.5 million to 2.5 million clones, about 95% observed once, and the top ten hold more than 0.95%. With regard to this clone: Its antigen is currently unknown.

The naive CD8 fraction comprised CD45RO-negative cells positively selected for CCR7 and excluded terminally differentiated effector memory CD45RA+ cells. This CDR3 has 12 amino acids. Per germline, CDR1 MGHDK and CDR2 SYGVNS. V was pared by 0 bases and J by 6 bases, with 6 bases between. The TCR comes from a man between 18 and 29 years old in good health. The material sequenced was naive CD8+ T cells sorted from blood. The chain uses TRBV25-1 and TRBJ2-7; D gene unclear. CDR3 in amino acids: CASSEYQSEQYF. The CDR3 DNA is TGTGCCAGCAGTGAATATCAAAGCGAGCAGTACTTC.